This T cell receptor (beta chain) is from a study of blood T cells in healthy people across ages. Trimming cost V 5 bases and J 1 base; bases outside gene matches: 12. The CDR3 covers 17 residues. Germline V gene lookup returns CDR1 SGHTA and CDR2 FQGNSA. The use of a sample-barcoded 5' primer and a J-beta primer mix characterized a second PCR of about 7 to 12 cycles. Each cDNA molecule received a tag from a template-switch adaptor that had 12 random nucleotides. Via MiXCR, TCRdb re-called the 5' RACE reads, giving one row per CDR3 protein. The data show about 510,000 distinct CDR3 sequences, over 25% seen once. The table lists this clonotype with many counts. The same specimen was also included in a second study, on T cells of mothers and their children.

The chain employs TRBV7-2 and TRBJ2-5, with 8 bases identical to TRBD1. Sequenced material: blood. The TCR sequence derives from a boy aged 2 to 10 in good health. The CDR3 sequence: CASSRQLETGGQETQYF. The DNA for the CDR3 is TGTGCCAGCAGCCGACAGCTTGAAACAGGGGGCCAAGAGACCCAGTACTTC.